Following are 9 T cell receptor beta chains from one sample sequenced in a study of control samples from healthy donors and cancer patients. TCRdb's copy holds only in-frame clones and misses some; the assay was immunoSEQ multiplex PCR. The data hold 40,000 to 50,000 clones, with roughly 83% observed a single time. Sample: blood. The receptors shown here come from a man in his 60s in good health.

In DNA, the CDR3 is TGTGCCAGCAGCCAAGATCCGGGGGAATTGCGAGAGTGGTACTTC. This gives the protein CASSQDPGELREWYF. The chain combines TRBV4-2 with TRBJ2-7, with D tentatively TRBD2 (6 bases). Germline assignment: CDR1 LGHNA and CDR2 YNFKEQ. V lost 0 bases and J 12 bases, leaving 21 bases between the germline ends. The CDR3 sequence is 15 residues long.

This clone turned up a few times. Other DNA sequences of this sample code for an identical CDR3. The chain joins TRBV5-4 to TRBJ2-1, with D unresolved. The CDR3 is 11 amino acids. Trimming left V 2 bases short and J 6 bases short, with 3 bases between. CDR1 SGHNT and CDR2 YYREEE come from the germline V gene (reference sequence). The CDR3 DNA reads TGTGCCAGCAGCTTAACCAATGAGCAGTTCTTC. Amino acid sequence: CASSLTNEQFF.

This clone was seen a few times. CDR3 protein: CASSFGGEGGNQPQHF. CDR3 nucleotides: TGCGCCAGCAGCTTCGGGGGCGAGGGGGGCAATCAGCCCCAGCATTTT. V usage is TRBV5-1 and J usage is TRBJ1-5; perhaps TRBD1 as D (6 bases). Trimming left V 2 bases short and J 2 bases short, with 14 bases between. Per the germline V gene, CDR1 is SGHRS and CDR2 is YFSETQ. The CDR3 runs to 16 residues. The full variable domain, its missing parts supplied by reference TRBV5-1 and TRBJ1-5, is KAGVTQTPRYLIKTRGQQVTLSCSPISGHRSVSWYQQTPGQGLQFLFEYFSETQRNKGNFPGRFSGRQFSNSRSEMNVSTLELGDSALYLCASSFGGEGGNQPQHFGDGTRLSIL.

V is TRBV7-9 and J is TRBJ2-1; D may be TRBD1 (5 bases). Germline V lookup: CDR1 SEHNR, CDR2 FQNEAQ (reference sequence). Between the trimmed V and J ends, which lost 5 bases and 6 bases, there was a span of 14 bases. This CDR3 is 14 amino acids long. Here the CDR3 DNA reads TGTGCCAGCAGCATAAGGGCAGGGATCAATGAGCAGTTCTTC. This codes for CASSIRAGINEQFF.

The chain has TRBV19 and TRBJ1-5; the match to TRBD1 covers 8 bases. Per the germline V gene, CDR1 is LNHDA and CDR2 is SQIVND (reference sequence). With V trimmed by 7 bases and J by 2 bases, 4 bases remained unmatched. This CDR3 is 14 amino acids long. CDR3 sequence reads: CASIPGQGNQPQHF. Here the CDR3 DNA reads TGTGCCAGTATACCGGGACAGGGCAATCAGCCCCAGCATTTT.

The CDR3, as DNA: TGCGCCAGCAGCCCGGCGCCCGGGACAGGGTTGGGGGCCCAAGAGACCCAGTACTTC. This codes for CASSPAPGTGLGAQETQYF. The J gene is TRBJ2-5, the V gene TRBV5-1; 9 bases are a match to TRBD1. CDR1 and CDR2 (germline): SGHRS, YFSETQ. This CDR3 is built from 19 residues. Germline trimming cut 4 bases from V and 1 base from J; bases unmatched to any gene: 17.

The J gene is TRBJ1-1, the V gene TRBV11-3; no clear D. The ends were cut back, 3 bases at V and 6 bases at J, with 11 bases in the middle. The CDR3 spans 13 residues. CDR1 and CDR2 (germline): SGHNT, YENEEA. CDR3 sequence (DNA): TGTGCCAGCAGCTTCGAAAGTCGGGCTGAAGCTTTCTTT. This gives the protein CASSFESRAEAFF.

The CDR3: CASSLEAGRRAFF. The CDR3 DNA is TGTGCCAGCAGCTTAGAGGCGGGGCGGAGGGCTTTCTTT. V gene TRBV7-2 combines with J gene TRBJ1-1, with a possible D match to TRBD1 (5 bases). Germline V CDR1 and CDR2: SGHTA, FQGNSA. V was clipped by 1 base and J by 11 bases, with 14 bases between them. The CDR3 covers 13 residues.

The rearrangement joins TRBV4-1 to TRBJ2-7; D unclear. CDR3 length: 13 amino acids. V was clipped by 0 bases and J by 6 bases, with 9 bases between them. CDR1 is MGHRA and CDR2 is YSYEKL in the germline V gene. CDR3 amino acids: CASSQEPTGEQYF. The CDR3 coding sequence is TGCGCCAGCAGCCAAGAACCCACCGGCGAGCAGTACTTC.